The clone carrying this T cell receptor beta chain appeared once. Sequencing used immunoSEQ multiplex PCR; TCRdb keeps in-frame clones, though not all of them. Among some 270,000 clones, 85% to 90% were seen once, and the ten largest hold 1.5% to 2%. This specimen comes from a study of blood T cell repertoires in COVID-19. The CDR3 sequence is 16 residues long. CDR1 and CDR2 (germline): SGHRS, YFSETQ. V was pared by 5 bases and J by 6 bases, with 11 bases of the junction left unmatched. Sequencing was carried out using PBMCs or T cells enriched from blood (not recorded which). This TCR was recovered from a woman aged 55 to 70 who had recovered from COVID-19. This chain connects TRBV5-1 to TRBJ1-4; the match to TRBD1 covers 9 bases. The CDR3 loop is CASSHRARTGDEKLFF. CDR3 sequence (DNA): TGCGCCAGCAGTCACCGGGCTCGGACAGGGGATGAAAAACTGTTTTTT.